A single sample is the source of the 9 T cell receptor beta chains below, sequenced in a study of blood T cell repertoires in COVID-19. TCRdb's copy holds only in-frame clones and misses some; the assay was immunoSEQ multiplex PCR. The table lists under 250,000 clones, about four fifths of them singletons. The sequenced material came from peripheral blood. The receptors come from a man aged 35 to 55 with active or convalescent COVID-19.

This chain uses TRBV11-3 with TRBJ2-1; no clear D. V was clipped by 7 bases and J by 0 bases, with 13 bases between them. This CDR3 is 15 amino acids long. CDR1 and CDR2 (germline): SGHNT, YENEEA. The CDR3 protein is CASTRDPSSYNEQFF. CDR3 nucleotides: TGTGCCAGCACTAGAGACCCTAGCTCCTACAATGAGCAGTTCTTC.

The V call is TRBV11-2, the J call TRBJ2-2; TRBD2 matches 7 bases. The CDR3 totals 18 residues. Germline lookup yields CDR1 SGHAT and CDR2 FQNNGV. V was pared by 5 bases and J by 4 bases, with 16 bases of the junction left unmatched. The DNA for the CDR3 is TGTGCCAGCAGCCCTACTTTGGGAGGGGACGGTTTCACCGGGGAGCTGTTTTTT. Translated: CASSPTLGGDGFTGELFF.

This clone was picked up one time. This chain uses TRBV4-2 with TRBJ1-6, with a tentative D call TRBD1 (6 bases). CDR3 length: 16 amino acids. V lost 0 bases, J lost 10 bases, and 16 bases lay in between. Germline CDR1 reads LGHNA; CDR2 reads YNFKEQ. The CDR3 here is CASSQDIQGRGSPLHF. The CDR3 bases are TGTGCCAGCAGCCAAGATATACAGGGCAGGGGCTCACCCCTCCACTTT.

This clone was seen only a few times. Other DNA sequences in the sample encode the same CDR3. The gene calls are TRBV4-3 and TRBJ2-7; 10 nucleotides align to TRBD1. Germline CDR1 and CDR2: LGHNA and YSLEER. With V trimmed by 3 bases and J by 4 bases, 6 bases remained unmatched. CDR3 length: 15 amino acids. The CDR3 DNA sequence: TGCGCCAGCAGCCATTCTGGGACAGGGGAATACGAGCAGTACTTC. Protein sequence: CASSHSGTGEYEQYF.

The V call is TRBV19, the J call TRBJ2-7, with D possibly TRBD2 on 6 matching bases. The CDR3 sequence is 13 residues long. V was trimmed by 1 base and J by 4 bases, leaving 8 bases between them. The germline gives CDR1 LNHDA, CDR2 SQIVND (reference sequence). CDR3 sequence (DNA): TGTGCCAGTAGTATAGCGGGAGTGTACGAGCAGTACTTC. Its protein is CASSIAGVYEQYF.

The V call is TRBV20-1, the J call TRBJ1-2; D ambiguous. Trimming removed 7 bases at V and 2 bases at J, with 8 bases between. The CDR3 extends over 11 amino acids. Germline-derived CDR1 and CDR2 are DFQATT and SNEGSKA (reference sequence). The CDR3, as DNA: TGCAGTGGGGAGTCCAACTATGGCTACACCTTC. This translates into CSGESNYGYTF.

This clone was seen a few times. This sequence joins TRBV7-9 and TRBJ2-7; D unresolved. The V end lost 4 bases, the J end lost 0 bases, and 4 bases lay between the germline ends. The CDR3 totals 12 residues. Germline V lookup: CDR1 SEHNR, CDR2 FQNEAQ (reference sequence). The CDR3 loop reads CASSSSSYEQYF. The CDR3 region has the DNA TGTGCCAGCAGCTCCAGCTCCTACGAGCAGTACTTC. The variable domain in full, with the rest retrieved from reference TRBV7-9 and TRBJ2-7, is DTGVSQNPRHKITKRGQNVTFRCDPISEHNRLYWYRQTLGQGPEFLTYFQNEAQLEKSRLLSDRFSAERPKGSFSTLEIQRTEQGDSAMYLCASSSSSYEQYFGPGTRLTVT.

V gene TRBV18 combines with J gene TRBJ2-1; 16 bases are a match to TRBD2. V lost 3 bases to trimming and J lost 11 bases; unmatched junction nucleotides: 7. Germline CDR1 and CDR2: KGHSH and LQKENI. The length of the CDR3 is 16 residues. The CDR3 loop is CASSPTGTSGGEKQFF. The CDR3 nucleotides are TGTGCCAGCTCACCTACCGGGACTAGCGGGGGGGAGAAGCAGTTCTTC.

The V and J genes are TRBV19 and TRBJ2-3, with D tentatively TRBD2 (5 bases). Germline-derived CDR1 and CDR2 are LNHDA and SQIVND (reference sequence). Trimming removed 6 bases at V and 6 bases at J, with 10 bases between. This CDR3 has 12 residues. CDR3 sequence: CASSPGGDTQYF. The CDR3 DNA follows: TGTGCCAGTAGCCCCGGAGGCGATACGCAGTATTTT.